This is a list of T cell receptor beta chains from one sample in a study of cytomegalovirus exposure and HLA in healthy donors. TCRdb keeps only in-frame clones here, not all; method: immunoSEQ multiplex PCR. This table holds 40,000 or so clones. The sequenced sample was PBMCs. The source of these receptors is a woman aged 25 to 39 in good health and CMV-seropositive. Both conserved end residues are part of each CDR3. The D gene is left open where the match is weak.

TRBJ1-5 | . | TRBV10-1 | TGCGCCAGCAGTGAGATCGGGAATCAGCCCCAGCATTTT | CASSEIGNQPQHF
TRBJ1-1 | . | TRBV2 | TGTGCCAGTCACGAGGGTGAATGGATCACTGAAGCTTTCTTT | CASHEGEWITEAFF
TRBJ1-6 | . | TRBV5-1 | TGCGCCAGCAGCTTGGCTGGGGGGGATTCACCCCTCCACTTT | CASSLAGGDSPLHF
TRBJ1-6 | TRBD1 | TRBV6-5 | TGTGCCAGCAGTTACTCGTGGCAGGGGGGATCACCCCTCCACTTT | CASSYSWQGGSPLHF
TRBJ1-6 | . | TRBV6-4 | TGTGCCAGCAGTGGCAACTGGAATTCACCCCTCCACTTT | CASSGNWNSPLHF
TRBJ2-7 | . | TRBV29-1 | TGCAGCGTTGAAGACGTATACGAGCAGTACTTC | CSVEDVYEQYF
TRBJ2-3 | . | TRBV11-2 | TGTGCCAGCAGCCCGGACAGTAGAGGAGTTACAGATACGCAGTATTTT | CASSPDSRGVTDTQYF
TRBJ1-2 | TRBD1 | TRBV5-1 | TGCGCCAGCAGTCAGACCCAGGGGGCGGTTGGCTACACCTTC | CASSQTQGAVGYTF
TRBJ2-7 | TRBD1 | TRBV5-1 | TGCGCCAGCAGCTCAGCCGGGACAGTGGTTGAAGAGCAGTACTTC | CASSSAGTVVEEQYF
TRBJ1-4 | TRBD1 | TRBV30 | TGTGCCTGGAGTGGATCCCCAGGGGGTTTAGGAAAACTGTTTTTT | CAWSGSPGGLGKLFF
TRBJ1-2 | . | TRBV5-4 | TGTGCCAGCAGCTTGGAACCCAGGGACTATGGCTACACCTTC | CASSLEPRDYGYTF
TRBJ2-7 | TRBD2 | TRBV27 | TGTGCCAGCAGCAAGGGGACTAGCGGGGGGGTACCCTACGAGCAGTACTTC | CASSKGTSGGVPYEQYF
TRBJ1-5 | TRBD1 | TRBV6-5 | TGTGCCAGCAGCAACAGGGGGGCTCAGCCCCAGCATTTT | CASSNRGAQPQHF
TRBJ2-7 | . | TRBV19 | TGTGCCAGTAGCTGGGGAGAGGAGTCCTACTACGAGCAGTACTTC | CASSWGEESYYEQYF
TRBJ1-5 | TRBD1 | TRBV4-1 | TGCGCCAGCAGCCAAACCGACAGGGGCAATCAGCCCCAGCATTTT | CASSQTDRGNQPQHF
TRBJ1-2 | . | TRBV5-1 | TGCGCCAGCAGCCCGGACAGCTCCTCTAACTATGGCTACACCTTC | CASSPDSSSNYGYTF
TRBJ2-5 | TRBD1 | TRBV19 | TGTGCCAGTAGTCCAACAGGGGGCGCGAGGGAGACCCAGTACTTC | CASSPTGGARETQYF
TRBJ2-7 | TRBD1 | TRBV9 | TGTGCCAGCAGCTTAGGGACAGCCCGGAGCTCCTACGAGCAGTACTTC | CASSLGTARSSYEQYF
TRBJ1-1 | TRBD1 | TRBV2 | TGTGCCAGCAGTGGTGGACAGGGGACAGTGAACACTGAAGCTTTCTTT | CASSGGQGTVNTEAFF
TRBJ2-2 | TRBD1 | TRBV27 | TGTGCCAGCAGGCCCGGGACAGGCCTCGCTGGGACCGGGGAGCTGTTTTTT | CASRPGTGLAGTGELFF
TRBJ2-7 | . | TRBV5-1 | TGCGCCAGCAGCTTGGGAAGGGGGGGCAACGAGCAGTACTTC | CASSLGRGGNEQYF
TRBJ1-2 | . | TRBV14 | TGTGCCAGCAGCCAAGATCAATCCCCCTATGGCTACACCTTC | CASSQDQSPYGYTF
TRBJ1-1 | . | TRBV5-1 | TGCGCCAGCAGCCGATCGACAGGAGGTACTGAAGCTTTCTTT | CASSRSTGGTEAFF
TRBJ1-2 | . | TRBV11-3 | TGTGCCAGCAGCTTGACAGCTGGACGGTATGGCTACACCTTC | CASSLTAGRYGYTF
TRBJ1-2 | . | TRBV2 | TGTGCCAGCAGTGAAAGCCCCCACCTAGTTATCAACTATGGCTACACCTTC | CASSESPHLVINYGYTF
TRBJ2-2 | . | TRBV4-1 | TGCGCCAGCAGCCAACTCCCCGGGGAGCTGTTTTTT | CASSQLPGELFF
TRBJ2-1 | . | TRBV13 | TGTGCCAGCAGACCTTCAGGGAATCTCTACAATGAGCAGTTCTTC | CASRPSGNLYNEQFF
TRBJ2-3 | . | TRBV4-2 | TGTGCCAGCAGCCAAGGTTCTGGAGCAGATACGCAGTATTTT | CASSQGSGADTQYF
TRBJ1-2 | . | TRBV6-5 | TGTGCCAGCAGCCAGACTTTTGGCTATGGCTACACCTTC | CASSQTFGYGYTF
TRBJ2-5 | . | TRBV11-1 | TGTGCCAGCAGCTTAGTCGGCCTAGTGAAAGAGACCCAGTACTTC | CASSLVGLVKETQYF
TRBJ2-7 | . | TRBV5-5 | TGTGCCAGCAGCGTACAATGGGAGGAATTTCGGGAGCAGTACTTC | CASSVQWEEFREQYF
TRBJ1-6 | . | TRBV25-1 | TGTGCCAGCAGTGAATACAGGGCAGATTCACCCCTCCACTTT | CASSEYRADSPLHF
TRBJ1-5 | . | TRBV5-1 | TGCGCCAGCAGCTTGGCCCCGGGACAGCCCCAGCATTTT | CASSLAPGQPQHF
TRBJ2-1 | . | TRBV18 | TGTGCCAGCTCAGTTGGCTTCTACAATGAGCAGTTCTTC | CASSVGFYNEQFF
TRBJ1-3 | . | TRBV2 | TGTGCCAGCAGTATACACCCCGGGGTTGCTGGAAACACCATATATTTT | CASSIHPGVAGNTIYF
TRBJ1-1 | TRBD1 | TRBV4-2 | TGTGCCAGCAGCCCACCAGGGACAGGGAACGGTGAAGCTTTCTTT | CASSPPGTGNGEAFF
TRBJ1-6 | . | TRBV18 | TGTGCCAGCTCACCACTTAGCGGGGCGAATTCACCCCTCCACTTT | CASSPLSGANSPLHF
TRBJ2-7 | TRBD1 | TRBV7-2 | TGTGCCAGCAGCTTAGCGGATTTGACAGGGTTTTATTACGAGCAGTACTTC | CASSLADLTGFYYEQYF
TRBJ2-5 | . | TRBV18 | TGTGCCAGCTCACCACCGAACGGGAACCAAGGGACCCAGTACTTC | CASSPPNGNQGTQYF
TRBJ1-4 | TRBD1 | TRBV5-1 | TGCGCCAGTAGCTTGGCCTCTACAGGGGGGCTGGTAAAGCTGTTTTTT | CASSLASTGGLVKLFF
TRBJ1-1 | TRBD1 | TRBV5-4 | TGTGCCAGCAGCCGGGGGACAGCTAACACTGAAGCTTTCTTT | CASSRGTANTEAFF
TRBJ1-3 | TRBD1 | TRBV6-5 | TGTGCCAGCAGCTTCACAGGGGCTGGAAACACCATATATTTT | CASSFTGAGNTIYF
TRBJ1-2 | . | TRBV2 | TGTGCCAGCAGTCGGGACCCACGCGGGGGCTATGGCTACACCTTC | CASSRDPRGGYGYTF
TRBJ1-2 | TRBD1 | TRBV6-5 | TGTGCCAGCAGTCGAACCGGGACAGGGAACTATGGCTACACCTTC | CASSRTGTGNYGYTF
TRBJ2-3 | TRBD2 | TRBV2 | TGTGCCAGCAGTGAACTAGCGGGGGGGATAGATACGCAGTATTTT | CASSELAGGIDTQYF
TRBJ1-3 | TRBD1 | TRBV7-7 | TGTGCTAGCAGCCCGGGACAGGGATACTCTGGAAACACCATATATTTT | CASSPGQGYSGNTIYF
TRBJ1-6 | . | TRBV7-9 | TGTGCCAGCAGCCCTCCGGGAGGGAGCTCCTATAATTCACCCCTCCACTTT | CASSPPGGSSYNSPLHF
TRBJ2-7 | TRBD2 | TRBV7-8 | TGTGCCAGCAGCCTGGGACTAGCGGGGGGCACCTACGAGCAGTACTTC | CASSLGLAGGTYEQYF
TRBJ1-2 | TRBD1 | TRBV5-4 | TGTGCCAGCAGCACGGGGACAGCAAACTATGGCTACACCTTC | CASSTGTANYGYTF
TRBJ1-5 | TRBD1 | TRBV6-1 | TGTGCCAGCAGTGGTAGGACAGGGGGCGCGCGGGTCGGTCAGCCCCAGCATTTT | CASSGRTGGARVGQPQHF
TRBJ1-5 | . | TRBV19 | TGTGCCAGTAGTATAGGCGTGGTCTGGAATCAGCCCCAGCATTTT | CASSIGVVWNQPQHF